One sample yielded the 20 T cell receptor beta chains listed below, sequenced in a study of T cell clonality in common variable immunodeficiency (dated by TCRdb to between 2014 and 2017). Preparation of the library involved the immunoSEQ multiplex PCR assay. The clones in this table, taken by TCRdb from immuneACCESS, are in-frame only. Not every clone is retained; where verified, under half of the shortfall comes from an unresolved V gene, and the cause of the rest is unknown. Across this sample, about 55,000 clones were tabulated and none appeared just once. Of the sample, about 0.8% is held by the ten largest clones. Sequenced input: peripheral blood mononuclear cells. The receptors derive from a person between 18 and 75 years old in good health.

This clone occurred many times. Read sequence stops 3 residues before the CDR3 end, and the germline J gene provides the missing end. The V and J genes are TRBV5-6 and TRBJ2-7; D perhaps matches TRBD2 (5 bases). Trimming shortened V by 3 bases and J by 4 bases, and 17 bases separated the two germline ends. The germline V gene has CDR1 SGHDT and CDR2 YYEEEE. The CDR3 has 15 amino acids. CDR3 residues: CASSSRKLVAYEQYF. CDR3 bases read: TGTGCCAGCAGCTCTAGAAAACTAGTCGCGTACGAG.

This clone was recorded many times. The CDR3 end is not reached by the read, which stops 3 residues before it; the germline J gene fills it in. The V call is TRBV19, the J call TRBJ2-5; D is perhaps TRBD1 (6 bases). Germline CDR1 is LNHDA and CDR2 is SQIVND (reference sequence). The CDR3 runs to 10 residues. V lost 11 bases and J lost 5, with 9 bases in between. Partial CDR3 DNA: TGTGCCTCCAGGGGCGAGACC. Its protein is CASRGET. The whole CDR3 region reads CASRGETQYF.

This clone was picked up many times. The missing CDR3 end, 3 residues past where the read stops, is filled in from the germline J gene. The chain carries TRBV12-3 or TRBV12-4 and TRBJ1-3; no reliable D call. Trimming took off 5 bases at V and 4 bases at J, with 12 bases between the two ends. The CDR3 extends over 14 amino acids. The CDR3 reads CASSPEPIGNTIYF. The sequenced CDR3 bases are TGTGCCAGCAGTCCTGAGCCTATCGGAAACACC.

At least ten counts were recorded for this clone. The CDR3 end is not reached by the read, which stops 3 residues before it; the germline J gene fills it in. This chain uses TRBV13 with TRBJ1-2; maybe TRBD1 (6 bases). Germline V gene data show CDR1 as PRHDT and CDR2 as FYEKMQ (reference sequence). Trimming removed 2 bases from V and 2 bases from J, with 6 bases in between. The CDR3 contains 13 residues. CDR3 DNA (partial): TGTGCCAGCAGCTTACAGGGGAACTATGGC. Encoded protein: CASSLQGNYG. The whole CDR3 sequence is CASSLQGNYGYTF.

There are many counts of this clone. The read ends 3 residues early relative to the CDR3; the germline J gene fills the gap. The chain is built from TRBV7-2 and TRBJ1-4; 8 nucleotides match TRBD1. This CDR3 is 14 amino acids long. Germline V gene sequence: CDR1 SGHTA, CDR2 FQGNSA. CDR3 sequence reads: CASSLDTGGVRLFF. The sequenced part of the CDR3 DNA is TGTGCCAGCAGCTTAGATACAGGGGGAGTTAGA.

In this sample, this clone turned up many times. One end of the junction does not line up with germline, which may come from a read error. The CDR3 is cut off 3 residues early in the read; its end comes from the germline J gene. The sample holds other DNA sequences that translate to the same CDR3. V is TRBV4-2 and J is TRBJ2-6, with D uncertain. Germline CDR1 reads LGHNA; CDR2 reads YNFKEQ. The CDR3 spans 17 residues. CDR3 bases read: TGTGCCAGTAGCCAATTGTTCTCCGGTTCCGGGGCCAACGTC. This sequence encodes CASSQLFSGSGANV. From start to end, the CDR3 is CASSQLFSGSGANVLTF.

This clone came up many times. Read coverage stops 3 residues before the CDR3 terminus; the germline J gene supplies the remainder. V is TRBV7-8 and J is TRBJ2-4; 8 bases are a match to TRBD1. The CDR3 spans 15 residues. V shed 0 bases and J 5 bases; nucleotides not matched to a gene: 3. Germline loops: CDR1 SGHVS, CDR2 FQNEAQ. CDR3 protein: CASSLAQDRENIQYF. The sequenced CDR3 bases are TGTGCCAGCAGCTTAGCGCAGGACAGGGAAAACATT.

This clone was counted only a few times. The read halts 3 residues ahead of the CDR3 end, with the missing end drawn from the germline J gene. This sequence joins TRBV7-6 and TRBJ2-5; unclear D gene. The CDR3 has 15 amino acids. V was cut by 0 bases and J by 4 bases, with 12 bases left in between. The germline gives CDR1 SGHVS, CDR2 FNYEAQ. The CDR3 loop reads CASSLAPRLIETQYF. The part of the CDR3 DNA that was read is TGTGCCAGCAGCTTAGCGCCCCGACTGATAGAGACC.

A note on this clone: The read finishes 3 residues shy of the CDR3 end, and the germline J gene is used to complete it. This chain connects TRBV19 to TRBJ2-3; D is uncertain. CDR1 and CDR2 (germline): LNHDA, SQIVND (reference sequence). CDR3 size: 12 residues. CDR3 bases read: TGTGCCAAAGGGCCCTTTAATCAGCCG. Protein product: CAKGPFNQP. The entire CDR3 protein reads CAKGPFNQPQYF.

A note on this clone: The CDR3 is cut off 3 residues early in the read; its end comes from the germline J gene. The V and J genes are TRBV7-9 and TRBJ2-4; weak D call: TRBD2 (6 bases). Germline V gene data show CDR1 as SEHNR and CDR2 as FQNEAQ (reference sequence). This CDR3 is 13 amino acids long. The sequenced part of the CDR3 DNA is TGTGCCAGCAGCCAGGACGGGGGACGTGGT. Its translation: CASSQDGGRG. Given in full, the CDR3 is CASSQDGGRGQYF.

In its sample, this clone was seen many times. Read data end 3 residues before the CDR3 end; the end is taken from the germline J gene. The V gene is TRBV20-1, the J gene TRBJ2-3; 7 bases match TRBD2. V lost 7 bases, J lost 1 base, and 11 bases stayed unmatched. CDR3 length: 15 residues. The germline CDR1 and CDR2 sequences are DFQATT and SNEGSKA (reference sequence). The CDR3 loop reads CSGLRASGRTDTQYF. The sequenced CDR3 bases are TGCAGTGGCCTACGGGCTAGCGGACGCACAGATACG.

In its sample, this clone was seen many times. With the read ending 3 residues before the CDR3 end, the germline J gene is used to fill in that end. This chain uses TRBV6-2 or TRBV6-3 with TRBJ1-2; no reliable D call. V lost 0 bases and J 6 bases, leaving 11 bases between the germline ends. This CDR3 is 14 amino acids long. The germline CDR1 and CDR2 sequences are MNHEY and SVGEGT. The part of the CDR3 DNA that was read is TGTGCCAGCAGTTACTCGCAGGAGGTCAATGGC. Amino acid sequence: CASSYSQEVNG. The entire CDR3 sequence reads CASSYSQEVNGYTF.

This clone has a count of ten or more. The sequenced fragment ends 3 residues before the CDR3 boundary, so the rest is inferred from the germline J gene. This chain uses TRBV19 with TRBJ1-2; D is perhaps TRBD1 (5 bases). Germline CDR1 LNHDA, CDR2 SQIVND (reference sequence). V was shortened by 1 base and J by 5 bases, with 11 bases between the two germline ends. This CDR3 spans 14 amino acids. Incomplete CDR3 DNA: TGTGCCAGTAGTATAGTGGCAGGGTCTTATGGC. Translating it yields CASSIVAGSYG. The CDR3 in full is CASSIVAGSYGYTF.

This clone has at least ten counts. The read stops 3 residues short of the end of the CDR3; the missing end is completed from the germline J gene. This chain links TRBV18 with TRBJ1-4; the D gene is possibly TRBD1 (5 bases). Between the trimmed V and J ends, which lost 3 bases and 8 bases, there was a span of 16 bases. This CDR3 spans 15 amino acids. Germline V lookup: CDR1 KGHSH, CDR2 LQKENI. The covered CDR3 bases are TGTGCCAGCTCACCCTTGGGGGGAGTGAGCGAAAAA. Its protein is CASSPLGGVSEK. The full CDR3 is CASSPLGGVSEKLFF.

Remarks on this clone: The read comes to an end 3 residues before the CDR3 does, leaving the germline J gene to fill in the end. This chain connects TRBV7-9 to TRBJ1-1; D not certain. The V gene's germline CDR1 is SEHNR and CDR2 FQNEAQ (reference sequence). This CDR3 has 13 residues. CDR3 sequence reads: CASSAGDQETAFF. The DNA read from the CDR3 is TGTGCCAGCAGCGCGGGTGACCAAGAGACA.

This clone was recorded at least ten times. The read halts 3 residues ahead of the CDR3 end, with the missing end drawn from the germline J gene. The J gene is TRBJ1-2, the V gene TRBV6-2 or TRBV6-3; 9 nucleotides match TRBD1. In germline, CDR1 is MNHEY, CDR2 SVGEGT. V shed 8 bases, J shed 4 bases, and the junction held 5 bases outside the gene matches. This CDR3 has 13 amino acids. CDR3 DNA (partial): TGTGCCAGCCAGGACAGGGGCGGCTATGGC. It translates to CASQDRGGYG. The full-length CDR3 reads as CASQDRGGYGYTF.

This clone appeared many times. Sequencing ends 3 residues short of the CDR3 end; the germline J gene provides the rest. The rearrangement uses TRBV2 and TRBJ1-2; no clear D gene. The CDR3 contains 14 residues. Per the germline V gene, CDR1 is SNHLY and CDR2 is FYNNEI. The CDR3 DNA, read in part, is TGTGCCAGCAGTGAAAGGGTGTCTTATGGCGGC. This codes for CASSERVSYGG. The whole CDR3 protein is CASSERVSYGGYTF.

This clone was found many times. The CDR3 goes on 3 residues after the read ends, and that part is filled in from the germline J gene. This chain connects TRBV19 to TRBJ1-6, with D perhaps matching TRBD1 (5 bases). The germline V gene encodes CDR1 LNHDA and CDR2 SQIVND (reference sequence). V gave up 1 base and J gave up 7 bases, with 8 bases separating them. The CDR3 extends over 14 amino acids. Partial CDR3 DNA: TGTGCCAGTAGTATAGGGGGCCACAATTCACCC. Its protein is CASSIGGHNSP. The whole CDR3 protein reads CASSIGGHNSPLHF.

This clone was recorded many times. The CDR3 goes on 3 residues after the read ends, and that part is filled in from the germline J gene. This chain joins TRBV5-6 and TRBJ1-1; D might be TRBD1 (6 bases). Germline CDR1 SGHDT, CDR2 YYEEEE. This CDR3 is 13 amino acids long. The ends were cut back, 3 bases at V and 2 bases at J, with 8 bases in the middle. CDR3 bases read: TGTGCCAGCAGCTCCGGGACAAACACTGAA. As protein: CASSSGTNTE. The CDR3 reads in full as CASSSGTNTEAFF.

This clone was counted many times. The read falls 3 residues short of the CDR3 end, and the missing part is taken from the germline J gene. This rearrangement joins TRBV20-1 to TRBJ1-2; D is ambiguous. Germline V gene sequence: CDR1 DFQATT, CDR2 SNEGSKA (reference sequence). Trimming cost V 4 bases and J 0 bases, with 15 bases left between them. The CDR3 length is 15 residues. The DNA read from the CDR3 is TGCAGTGCTAAGACTTACGGGGATTCTAACTATGGC. Translation gives CSAKTYGDSNYG. The entire CDR3 reads CSAKTYGDSNYGYTF.